This T cell receptor (beta chain) was identified in a study of cytomegalovirus exposure and HLA in healthy donors. Libraries were prepared by immunoSEQ multiplex PCR; TCRdb keeps only in-frame clonotypes and omits some of them. This table holds a few hundred thousand clones, about nine tenths found once. Germline CDR1 reads MGHRA; CDR2 reads YSYEKL. V dropped 0 bases and J dropped 3 bases, with 15 bases sitting between them. CDR3 length equals 16 residues. This clone appeared once. No antigen is known for it. Study-wide results and limits: Confirmation in vitro established that a few CMV-associated chains were specific for CMV antigens.

Separation from the roughly 670-subject first cohort characterized the roughly 110-subject validation cohort, to which the donors belonged. Sequencing used PBMCs. V gene TRBV4-1 combines with J gene TRBJ2-7, with D possibly being TRBD1 (5 bases). This sequence originates from a woman in her thirties in good health and CMV-seronegative. CDR3 amino acids: CASSQDAPGPGYEQYF. The CDR3 nucleotides read TGCGCCAGCAGCCAAGATGCCCCAGGGCCCGGCTACGAGCAGTACTTC.